This T cell receptor beta chain was captured in a study of blood T cell repertoires in COVID-19. At the level of the study: The origin of the acute and convalescent COVID-19 samples was the United States, Italy and Spain. The analysed material was cDNA or gDNA that came from T cells, B-cell-depleted T cells, or PBMCs.

The V and J ends lost 3 bases and 8 bases respectively, with 5 bases between them. This CDR3 contains 11 residues. Germline-derived CDR1 and CDR2 are MNHNY and SVGAGI (reference sequence). TCRdb's copy holds only in-frame clones and misses some; the assay was immunoSEQ multiplex PCR. The table shows some 270,000 clones, with roughly 86% occurring only once. The chain has TRBV6-6 and TRBJ2-1; unclear D gene. The specimen sequenced was peripheral blood. This clonotype was obtained from a man aged 40-49 years with active or convalescent COVID-19. The CDR3 DNA is TGTGCCAGCAGTTATCAGTATGAGCAGTTCTTC. Translation: CASSYQYEQFF.